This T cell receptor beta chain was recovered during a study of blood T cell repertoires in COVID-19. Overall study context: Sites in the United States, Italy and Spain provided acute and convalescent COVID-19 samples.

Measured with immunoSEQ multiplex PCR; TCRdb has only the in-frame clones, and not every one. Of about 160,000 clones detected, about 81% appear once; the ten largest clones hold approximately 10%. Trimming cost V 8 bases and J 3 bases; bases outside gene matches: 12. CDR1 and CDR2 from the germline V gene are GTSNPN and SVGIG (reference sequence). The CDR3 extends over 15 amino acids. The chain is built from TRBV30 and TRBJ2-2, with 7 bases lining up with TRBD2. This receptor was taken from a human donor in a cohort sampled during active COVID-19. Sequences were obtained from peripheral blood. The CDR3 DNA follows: TGTGCCGCTGGGGGAGCGGGGCGGGACACCGGGGAGCTGTTTTTT. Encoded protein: CAAGGAGRDTGELFF.